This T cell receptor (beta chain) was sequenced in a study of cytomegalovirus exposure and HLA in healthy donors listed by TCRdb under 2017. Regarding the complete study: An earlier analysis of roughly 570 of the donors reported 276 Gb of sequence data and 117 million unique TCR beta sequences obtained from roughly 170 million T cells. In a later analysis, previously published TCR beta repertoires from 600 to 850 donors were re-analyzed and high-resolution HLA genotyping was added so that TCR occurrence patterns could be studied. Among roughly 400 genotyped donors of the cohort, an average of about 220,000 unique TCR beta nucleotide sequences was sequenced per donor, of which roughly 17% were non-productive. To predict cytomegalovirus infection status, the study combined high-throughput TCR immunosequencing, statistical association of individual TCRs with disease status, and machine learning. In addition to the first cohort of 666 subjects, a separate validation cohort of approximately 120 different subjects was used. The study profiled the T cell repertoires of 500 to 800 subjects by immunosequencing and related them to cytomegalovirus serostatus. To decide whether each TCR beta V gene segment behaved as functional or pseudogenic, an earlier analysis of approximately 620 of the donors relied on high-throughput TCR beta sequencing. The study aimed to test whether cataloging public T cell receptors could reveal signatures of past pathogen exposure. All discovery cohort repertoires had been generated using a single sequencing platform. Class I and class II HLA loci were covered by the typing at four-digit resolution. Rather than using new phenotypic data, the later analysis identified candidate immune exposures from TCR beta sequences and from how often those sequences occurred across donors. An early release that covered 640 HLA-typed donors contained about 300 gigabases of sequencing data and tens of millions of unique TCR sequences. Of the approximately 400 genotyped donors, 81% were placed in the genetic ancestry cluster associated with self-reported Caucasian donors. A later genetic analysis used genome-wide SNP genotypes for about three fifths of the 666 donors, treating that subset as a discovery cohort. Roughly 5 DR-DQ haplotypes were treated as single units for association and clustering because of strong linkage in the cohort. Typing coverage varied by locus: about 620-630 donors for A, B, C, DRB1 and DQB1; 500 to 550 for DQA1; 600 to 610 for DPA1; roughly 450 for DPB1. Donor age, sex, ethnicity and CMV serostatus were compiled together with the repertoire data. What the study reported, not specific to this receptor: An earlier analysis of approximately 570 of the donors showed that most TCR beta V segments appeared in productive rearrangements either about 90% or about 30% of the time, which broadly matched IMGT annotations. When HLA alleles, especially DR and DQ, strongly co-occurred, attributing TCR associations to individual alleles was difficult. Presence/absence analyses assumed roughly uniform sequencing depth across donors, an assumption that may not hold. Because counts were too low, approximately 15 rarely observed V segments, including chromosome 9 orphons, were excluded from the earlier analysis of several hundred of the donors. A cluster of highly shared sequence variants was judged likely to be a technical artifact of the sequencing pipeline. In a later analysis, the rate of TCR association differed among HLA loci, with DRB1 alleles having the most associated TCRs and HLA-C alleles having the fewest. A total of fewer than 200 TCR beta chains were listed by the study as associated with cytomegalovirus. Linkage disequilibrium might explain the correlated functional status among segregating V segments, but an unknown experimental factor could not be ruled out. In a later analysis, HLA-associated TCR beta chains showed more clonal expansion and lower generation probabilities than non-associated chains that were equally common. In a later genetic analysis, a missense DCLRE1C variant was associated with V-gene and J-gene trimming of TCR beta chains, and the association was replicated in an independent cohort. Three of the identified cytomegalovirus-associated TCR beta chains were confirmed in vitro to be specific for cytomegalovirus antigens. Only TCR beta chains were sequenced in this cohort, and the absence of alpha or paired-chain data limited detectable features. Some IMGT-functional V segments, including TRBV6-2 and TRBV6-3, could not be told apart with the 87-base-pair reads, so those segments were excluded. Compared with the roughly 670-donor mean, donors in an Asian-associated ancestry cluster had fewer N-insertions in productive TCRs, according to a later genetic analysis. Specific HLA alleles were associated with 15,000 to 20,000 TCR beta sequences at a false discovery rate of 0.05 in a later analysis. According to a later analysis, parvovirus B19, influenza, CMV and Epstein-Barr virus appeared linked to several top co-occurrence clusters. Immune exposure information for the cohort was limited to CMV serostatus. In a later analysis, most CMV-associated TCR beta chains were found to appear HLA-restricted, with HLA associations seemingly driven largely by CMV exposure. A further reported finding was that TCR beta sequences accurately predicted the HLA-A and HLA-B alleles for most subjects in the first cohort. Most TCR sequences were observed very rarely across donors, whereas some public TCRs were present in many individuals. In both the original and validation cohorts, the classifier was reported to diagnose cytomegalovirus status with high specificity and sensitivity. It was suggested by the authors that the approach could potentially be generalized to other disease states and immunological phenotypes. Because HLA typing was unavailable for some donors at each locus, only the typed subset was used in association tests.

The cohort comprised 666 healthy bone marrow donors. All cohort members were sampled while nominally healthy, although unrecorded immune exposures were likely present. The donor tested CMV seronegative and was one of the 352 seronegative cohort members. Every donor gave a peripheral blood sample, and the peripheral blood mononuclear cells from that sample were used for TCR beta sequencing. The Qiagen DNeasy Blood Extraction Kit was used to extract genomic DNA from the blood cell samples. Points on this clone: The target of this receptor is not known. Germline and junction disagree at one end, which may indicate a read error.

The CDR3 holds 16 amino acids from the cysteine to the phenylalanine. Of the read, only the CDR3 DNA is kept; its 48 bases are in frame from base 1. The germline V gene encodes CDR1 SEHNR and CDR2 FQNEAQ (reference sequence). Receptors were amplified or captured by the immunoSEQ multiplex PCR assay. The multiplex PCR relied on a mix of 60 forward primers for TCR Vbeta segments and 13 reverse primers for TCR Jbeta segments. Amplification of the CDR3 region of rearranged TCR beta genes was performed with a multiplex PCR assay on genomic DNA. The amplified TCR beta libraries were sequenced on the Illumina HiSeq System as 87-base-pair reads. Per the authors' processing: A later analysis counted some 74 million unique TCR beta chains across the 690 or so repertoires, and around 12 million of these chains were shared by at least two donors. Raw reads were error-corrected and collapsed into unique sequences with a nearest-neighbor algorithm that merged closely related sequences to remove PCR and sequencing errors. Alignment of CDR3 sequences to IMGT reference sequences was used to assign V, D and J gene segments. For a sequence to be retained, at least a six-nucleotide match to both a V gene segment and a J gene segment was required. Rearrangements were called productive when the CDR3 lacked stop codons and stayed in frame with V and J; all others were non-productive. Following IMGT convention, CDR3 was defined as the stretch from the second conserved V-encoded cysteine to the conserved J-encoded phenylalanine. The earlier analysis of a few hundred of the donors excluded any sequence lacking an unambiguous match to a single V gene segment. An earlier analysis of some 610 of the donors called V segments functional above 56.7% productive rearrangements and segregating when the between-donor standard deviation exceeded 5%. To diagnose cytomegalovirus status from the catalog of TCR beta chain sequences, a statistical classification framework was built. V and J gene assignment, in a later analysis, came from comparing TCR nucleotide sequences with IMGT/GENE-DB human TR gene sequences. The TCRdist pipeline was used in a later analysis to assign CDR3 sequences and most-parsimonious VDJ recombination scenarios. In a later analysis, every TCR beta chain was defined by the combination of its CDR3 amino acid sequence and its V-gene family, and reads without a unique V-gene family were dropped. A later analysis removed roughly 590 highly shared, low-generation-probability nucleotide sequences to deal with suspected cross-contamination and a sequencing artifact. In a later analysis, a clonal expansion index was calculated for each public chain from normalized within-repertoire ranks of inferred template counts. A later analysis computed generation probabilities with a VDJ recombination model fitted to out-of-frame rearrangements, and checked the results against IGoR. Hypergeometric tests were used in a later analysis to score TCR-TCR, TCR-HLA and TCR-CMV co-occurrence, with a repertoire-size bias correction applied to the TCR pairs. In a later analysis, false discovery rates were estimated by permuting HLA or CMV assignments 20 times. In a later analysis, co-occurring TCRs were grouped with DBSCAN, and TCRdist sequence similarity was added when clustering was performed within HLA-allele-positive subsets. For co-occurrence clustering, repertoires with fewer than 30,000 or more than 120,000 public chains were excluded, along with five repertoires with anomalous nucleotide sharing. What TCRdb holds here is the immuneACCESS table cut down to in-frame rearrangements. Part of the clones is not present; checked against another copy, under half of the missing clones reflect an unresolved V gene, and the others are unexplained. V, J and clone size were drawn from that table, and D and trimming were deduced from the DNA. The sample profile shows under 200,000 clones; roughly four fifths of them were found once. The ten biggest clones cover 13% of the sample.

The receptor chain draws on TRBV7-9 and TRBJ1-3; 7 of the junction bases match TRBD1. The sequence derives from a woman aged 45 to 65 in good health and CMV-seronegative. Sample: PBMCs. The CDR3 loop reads CSSSLGNRGTGNTIYF. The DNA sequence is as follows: TGTTCCAGCAGCTTAGGGAACAGGGGAACTGGAAACACCATATATTTT.